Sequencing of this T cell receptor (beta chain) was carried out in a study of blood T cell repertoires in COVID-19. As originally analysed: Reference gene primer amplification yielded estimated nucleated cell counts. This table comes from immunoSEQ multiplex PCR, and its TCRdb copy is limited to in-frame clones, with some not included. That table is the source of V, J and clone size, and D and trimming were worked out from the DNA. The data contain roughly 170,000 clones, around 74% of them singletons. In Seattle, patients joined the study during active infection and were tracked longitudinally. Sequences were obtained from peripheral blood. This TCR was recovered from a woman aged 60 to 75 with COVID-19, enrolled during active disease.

In DNA, the CDR3 is TGTGCCAGCAGCGGTCGACAGGATGAACAGACCCAGTACTTC. Translated, it gives CASSGRQDEQTQYF. The rearrangement uses TRBV9 and TRBJ2-5; D might be TRBD1 (6 bases). The germline gives CDR1 SGDLS, CDR2 YYNGEE. This CDR3 region has 14 residues. V was clipped by 3 bases and J by 6 bases, with 15 bases between them. The whole variable domain, filled in from reference TRBV9 and TRBJ2-5, reads DSGVTQTPKHLITATGQRVTLRCSPRSGDLSVYWYQQSLDQGLQFLIQYYNGEERAKGNILERFSAQQFPDLHSELNLSSLELGDSALYFCASSGRQDEQTQYFGPGTRLLVL.